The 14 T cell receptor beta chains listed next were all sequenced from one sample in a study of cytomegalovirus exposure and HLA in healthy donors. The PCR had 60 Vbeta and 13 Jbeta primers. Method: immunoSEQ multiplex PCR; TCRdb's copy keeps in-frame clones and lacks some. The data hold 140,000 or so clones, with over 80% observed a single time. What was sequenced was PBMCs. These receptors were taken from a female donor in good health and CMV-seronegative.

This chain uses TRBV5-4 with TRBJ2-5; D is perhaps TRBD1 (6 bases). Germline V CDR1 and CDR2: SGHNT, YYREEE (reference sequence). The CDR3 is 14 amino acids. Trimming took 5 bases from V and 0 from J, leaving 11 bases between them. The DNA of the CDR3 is TGTGCCAGCAGTTCCACAGGGAACCAAGAGACCCAGTACTTC. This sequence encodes CASSSTGNQETQYF. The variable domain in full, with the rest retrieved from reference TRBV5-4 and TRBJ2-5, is ETGVTQSPTHLIKTRGQQVTLRCSSQSGHNTVSWYQQALGQGPQFIFQYYREEENGRGNFPPRFSGLQFPNYSSELNVNALELDDSALYLCASSSTGNQETQYFGPGTRLLVL.

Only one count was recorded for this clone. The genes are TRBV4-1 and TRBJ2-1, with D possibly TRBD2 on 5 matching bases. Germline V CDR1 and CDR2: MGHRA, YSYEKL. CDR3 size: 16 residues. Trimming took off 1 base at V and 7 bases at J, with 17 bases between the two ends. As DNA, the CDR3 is TGCGCCAGCAGCCAAGGGGCGGGTGTCTCCCAGAATGAGCAGTTCTTC. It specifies CASSQGAGVSQNEQFF.

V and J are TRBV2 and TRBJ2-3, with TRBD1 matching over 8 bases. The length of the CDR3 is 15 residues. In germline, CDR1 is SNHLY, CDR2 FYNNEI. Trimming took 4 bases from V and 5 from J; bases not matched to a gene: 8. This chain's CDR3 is CASSGGQGTRDTQYF. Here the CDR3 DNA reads TGTGCCAGCAGTGGTGGACAGGGTACGCGAGATACGCAGTATTTT.

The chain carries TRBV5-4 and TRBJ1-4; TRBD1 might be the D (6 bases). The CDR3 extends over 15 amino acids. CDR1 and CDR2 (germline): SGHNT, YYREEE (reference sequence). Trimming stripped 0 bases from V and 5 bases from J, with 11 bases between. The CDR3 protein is CASSLVGTPNEKLFF. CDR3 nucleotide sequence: TGTGCCAGCAGCTTGGTTGGGACACCCAATGAAAAACTGTTTTTT.

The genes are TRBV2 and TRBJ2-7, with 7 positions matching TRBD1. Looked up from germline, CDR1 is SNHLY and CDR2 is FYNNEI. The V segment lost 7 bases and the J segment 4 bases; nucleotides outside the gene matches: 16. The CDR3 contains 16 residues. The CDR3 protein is CASIPSRRDSNYEQYF. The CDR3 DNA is TGTGCCAGCATCCCCTCGCGCCGGGACAGTAATTACGAGCAGTACTTC.

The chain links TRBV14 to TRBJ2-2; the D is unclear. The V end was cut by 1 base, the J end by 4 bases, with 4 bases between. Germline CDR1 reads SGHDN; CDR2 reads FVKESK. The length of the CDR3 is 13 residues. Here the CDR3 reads CASSQGSTGELFF. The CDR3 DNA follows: TGTGCCAGCAGCCAAGGCAGCACCGGGGAGCTGTTTTTT.

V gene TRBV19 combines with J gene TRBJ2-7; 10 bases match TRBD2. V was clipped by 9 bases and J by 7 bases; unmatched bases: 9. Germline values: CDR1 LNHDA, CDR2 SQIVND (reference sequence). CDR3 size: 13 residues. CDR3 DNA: TGTGCCAGCCGCCCTAGCGGGAGTTGGGAGCAGTACTTC. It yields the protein CASRPSGSWEQYF.

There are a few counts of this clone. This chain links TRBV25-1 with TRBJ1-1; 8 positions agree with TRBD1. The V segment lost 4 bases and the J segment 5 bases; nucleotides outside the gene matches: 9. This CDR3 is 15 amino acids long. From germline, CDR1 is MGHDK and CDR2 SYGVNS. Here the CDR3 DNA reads TGTGCCAGCAGTGCCGTAGACAGGGGCGAAACTGAAGCTTTCTTT. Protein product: CASSAVDRGETEAFF.

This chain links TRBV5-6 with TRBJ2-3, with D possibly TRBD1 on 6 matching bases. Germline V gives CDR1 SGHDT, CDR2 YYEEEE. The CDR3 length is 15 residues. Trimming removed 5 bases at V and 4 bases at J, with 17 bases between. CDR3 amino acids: CASSKPRQAPDTQYF. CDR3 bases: TGTGCCAGCAGTAAGCCTCGACAGGCTCCAGATACGCAGTATTTT.

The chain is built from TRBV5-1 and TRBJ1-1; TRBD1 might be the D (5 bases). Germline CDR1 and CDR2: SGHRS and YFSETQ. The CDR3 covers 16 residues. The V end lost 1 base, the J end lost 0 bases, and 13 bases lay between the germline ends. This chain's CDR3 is CASSLRKNRMNTEAFF. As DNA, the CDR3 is TGCGCCAGCAGCTTGCGGAAAAACAGGATGAACACTGAAGCTTTCTTT.

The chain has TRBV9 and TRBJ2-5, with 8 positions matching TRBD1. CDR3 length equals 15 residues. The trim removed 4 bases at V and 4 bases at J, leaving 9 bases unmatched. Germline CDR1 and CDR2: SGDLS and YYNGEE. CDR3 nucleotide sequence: TGTGCCAGCAGCCTCTCAGGGGGCGTGGGAGAGACCCAGTACTTC. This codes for CASSLSGGVGETQYF.

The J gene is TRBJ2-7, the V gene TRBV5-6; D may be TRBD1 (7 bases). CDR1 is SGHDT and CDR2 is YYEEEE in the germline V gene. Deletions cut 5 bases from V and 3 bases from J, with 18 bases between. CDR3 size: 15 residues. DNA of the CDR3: TGTGCCAGCAGTCGGCCAAACAGGGGAGGCTACGAGCAGTACTTC. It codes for CASSRPNRGGYEQYF.

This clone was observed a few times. The CDR3, as DNA: TGTGCCAGCAGTACTAGGACTAGCGGGAGGTTTGCCGGGGAGCTGTTTTTT. It codes for CASSTRTSGRFAGELFF. This rearrangement joins TRBV28 to TRBJ2-2; 14 nucleotides match TRBD2. V lost 5 bases, J lost 6 bases, and 8 bases stayed unmatched. Looked up from germline, CDR1 is MDHEN and CDR2 is SYDVKM. The CDR3 consists of 17 residues.

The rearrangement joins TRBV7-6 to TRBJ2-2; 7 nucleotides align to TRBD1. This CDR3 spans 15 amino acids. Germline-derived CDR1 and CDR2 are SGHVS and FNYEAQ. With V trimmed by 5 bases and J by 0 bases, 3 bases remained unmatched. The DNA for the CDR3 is TGTGCCAGCAGCCGGGGACAGACGAACACCGGGGAGCTGTTTTTT. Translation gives CASSRGQTNTGELFF.